The T cell receptor beta chain described here comes from a study of T cells in Graves' hyperthyroidism and ophthalmopathy (dated by TCRdb to between 2018 and 2021). About the study as a whole: TCR V-J signatures able to tell the groups apart were searched for in a discovery cohort of about a hundred patients, of whom 43 had Graves' ophthalmopathy and around 58 had stable Graves' hyperthyroidism. Once sampling was done, hyperthyroidism patients were given methimazole at a starting dose of 30 mg daily, whereas ophthalmopathy patients were given high-dose intravenous methylprednisolone. For training and testing, the 100 patients in the discovery cohort were randomly divided in a 7:3 ratio. In addition, the study compared T-cell repertoires in thyroid tissue and in blood from over 5 Graves' hyperthyroidism patients. According to the paper, TCR Vbeta CDR3 sequencing was carried out on about 140 peripheral blood samples, which came from fewer than 50 ophthalmopathy, some 73 hyperthyroidism and about 17 progressor patients. An independent validation cohort of fewer than 20 hyperthyroidism patients and about 15 patients who later progressed to ophthalmopathy tested prospective prediction of ophthalmopathy. What the work shows at the level of the full study, not this receptor alone: In validation, the model predicted progression to ophthalmopathy with over 65% sensitivity and around 72% specificity, a median of around six months before onset. Most expanded thyroid clonotypes (frequency above 0.001) were also detected in blood, a finding suggesting that blood repertoires may reflect thyroid immune responses. Sample size was not statistically predetermined, and investigators were not blinded to group allocation. In cross-validation, a model built on a 13 V-J signature told ophthalmopathy apart from stable hyperthyroidism with approximately 90% sensitivity and about 81% specificity, and in testing the same model reached 80%/75%.

The study excluded patients with uncontrolled infections, other autoimmune diseases, pregnancy or lactation. Diagnoses were based on clinical symptoms, serum thyroxine and TRAb, thyroid ultrasound and orbital computed tomography. Total RNA was extracted using Trizol reagent, and RNA quality was assessed on an Agilent 2100 Bioanalyzer. Details on this clonotype: Its target antigen remains unknown. A much larger clone differs from this one at a single base, so this may be a read error.

Amplification of TCR beta CDR3 regions was carried out from RNA transcripts. The TCR CDR3 was subjected to a first round of RT-PCR using the HTBI primer set and the Qiagen OneStep RT-PCR kit. Libraries were constructed in a second round of multiplex PCR, after which size selection and purification were carried out. Libraries were sequenced paired-end with 100 bp reads on an Illumina HiSeq2000. The published analysis was carried out like this. Raw data were processed with SOAPnuke, discarding reads with adapters, uncalled bases, mean Phred below 15, or no exact constant-primer or identifier match. COPE v1.2.5 was used to merge the high-quality paired reads, and each unique nucleotide sequence was defined as a clonotype. Clonotypes were aligned to IMGT TRBV, TRBD and TRBJ reference segments using MiTCR v1.1. Only V-J combinations with frequency above 0.0001, covering 99% to 99.2% of repertoires, were analysed. A TCS score was defined as the ratio of F50 (clonal expansion) to E x V (chaos), with BLOSUM62-based TCRdist applied between CDR3 peptides within each V-J. Welch's t-statistics and random forest reduced 500 to 550 V-J features to 10 to 15, which were used in a naive Bayes classifier (R e1071). The Morisita-Horn index was used to measure how similar the thyroid and blood repertoires were. The raw public data were reprocessed by TCRdb itself: fastp quality trimming at Q25, MiXCR clonotype calling, in-frame beta chains only. Merged by CDR3 protein, the rows form single entries marked with the most common genes and DNA. In this record, the V and J calls reflect TCRdb's handling and not the investigators' own analysis. The sample table lists 550,000 to 700,000 distinct CDR3 sequences, around 45% of them with a count of one. Of the sample, about 20% is held by the ten largest clones.

Sequenced material: peripheral blood or thyroid tissue (not recorded which). The TCR comes from an adult woman with Graves' disease, either hyperthyroidism or ophthalmopathy (not recorded which).

This receptor carries the CDR3 CASRSRLGATGAFF. The bases are TGTGCCAGCAGATCCAGGTTGGGCGCGACTGGAGCTTTCTTT. The chain joins TRBV6-5 to TRBJ1-1; the D gene remains uncertain. From cysteine to phenylalanine, the CDR3 is 14 amino acids long. Solely the CDR3 DNA is kept, with 42 bases framed from the first base. The germline V gene provides CDR1 MNHEY and CDR2 SVGAGI.